The 16 T cell receptor beta chains below come from one sample, sequenced in a study of cytomegalovirus exposure and HLA in healthy donors. PCR involved 60 Vbeta and 13 Jbeta primers. Produced via immunoSEQ multiplex PCR; TCRdb's table is partial and in-frame only. The sample has around 80,000 clones, 10% seen once; the top ten hold 24%. Sequencing was carried out using PBMCs. These receptors were taken from a man aged 60 to 69 in good health and CMV-seropositive.

This clone was seen a handful of times. The chain uses TRBV20-1 and TRBJ2-3; D not certain. The CDR3 contains 11 residues. Per germline, CDR1 DFQATT and CDR2 SNEGSKA (reference sequence). The V end was cut by 3 bases, the J end by 6 bases, with 7 bases between. The CDR3, as DNA: TGCAGTGCTAGGTCGGGTGATACGCAGTATTTT. Translation gives CSARSGDTQYF.

This clone has just a few counts. The chain couples TRBV30 to TRBJ1-2, with a possible D match to TRBD1 (5 bases). Germline V CDR1 and CDR2: GTSNPN, SVGIG (reference sequence). V dropped 2 bases and J dropped 6 bases, with 13 bases sitting between them. The CDR3 is made up of 13 amino acids. Here the CDR3 DNA reads TGTGCCTGGAGTCGGGAGGCAGGGAATGGCTACACCTTC. This gives the protein CAWSREAGNGYTF.

As regards this clone: A junction end diverges from the germline sequence, so it may reflect a read error. The V call is TRBV29-1, the J call TRBJ2-2; D perhaps matches TRBD2 (5 bases). The CDR3 has 11 residues. Germline V gives CDR1 SQVTM, CDR2 ANQGSEA. The CDR3 DNA reads TGCAGCGTCACAGTCTTCGGGGAGCTGCTTTTT. This sequence encodes CSVTVFGELLF.

V is TRBV6-1 and J is TRBJ1-4; 8 bases fit TRBD1. The V gene's germline CDR1 is MNHNS and CDR2 SASEGT. The trim removed 2 bases at V and 5 bases at J, leaving 4 bases unmatched. This CDR3 is 15 amino acids long. The CDR3 loop reads CASSERRDRNEKLFF. CDR3 DNA sequence: TGTGCCAGCAGTGAAAGAAGGGACAGGAATGAAAAACTGTTTTTT.

This clone was recorded a few times. The CDR3: CASSLTGSNTEAFF. CDR3 bases: TGCGCCAGCAGCTTGACCGGGTCGAACACTGAAGCTTTCTTT. J is TRBJ1-1 and V is TRBV5-1; no definite D call. V lost 1 base and J lost 1, with 8 bases in between. This CDR3 has 14 amino acids. CDR1 and CDR2 from the germline V gene are SGHRS and YFSETQ.

This clone was recorded at least ten times. The genes are TRBV6-6 and TRBJ1-5; TRBD1 is a possible D gene (5 bases). From germline, CDR1 is MNHNY and CDR2 SVGAGI (reference sequence). The CDR3 covers 14 residues. V lost 6 bases, J lost 0 bases, and 9 bases lay in between. Here the CDR3 DNA reads TGTGCCAGCAGACCCCAGGGTAGCAATCAGCCCCAGCATTTT. Residues: CASRPQGSNQPQHF.

The J gene is TRBJ2-1, the V gene TRBV6-1; a weak D match, TRBD1 (6 bases). Germline values: CDR1 MNHNS, CDR2 SASEGT. The V end lost 4 bases, the J end lost 6 bases, and 13 bases lay between the germline ends. This CDR3 is built from 14 residues. The CDR3 DNA is TGTGCCAGCAGTGCGTACAGGGATTCCAATGAGCAGTTCTTC. It codes for CASSAYRDSNEQFF.

This clone was observed many times. The gene calls are TRBV6-1 and TRBJ2-6; tentatively, D is TRBD1 (6 bases). The CDR3 has 14 amino acids. CDR1 is MNHNS, CDR2 SASEGT, per germline. Trimming cost V 7 bases and J 2 bases, with 9 bases left between them. Here the CDR3 DNA reads TGTGCCAGCAAGGGGGAACCTGGGGCCAACGTCCTGACTTTC. This sequence encodes CASKGEPGANVLTF.

The chain combines TRBV11-2 with TRBJ1-2; D is possibly TRBD1 (5 bases). With 3 bases removed from V and 0 bases from J, the gap between germline ends came to 8 bases. The CDR3 totals 14 residues. CDR1 and CDR2 from the germline V gene are SGHAT and FQNNGV. The CDR3 DNA follows: TGTGCCAGCAGCTTCGCAGGGACTAACTATGGCTACACCTTC. This translates into CASSFAGTNYGYTF.

This clone was counted between two and nine times. The V gene is TRBV28, the J gene TRBJ1-4; D might be TRBD1 (5 bases). Per germline, CDR1 MDHEN and CDR2 SYDVKM. The CDR3 runs 15 residues. V gave up 6 bases and J gave up 3 bases, with 14 bases separating them. The CDR3 DNA reads TGTGCCAGCAGCCCCCAGGGTGCGGCTAATGAAAAACTGTTTTTT. Protein sequence: CASSPQGAANEKLFF. Full variable domain (remainder filled in from reference TRBV28 and TRBJ1-4): DVKVTQSSRYLVKRTGEKVFLECVQDMDHENMFWYRQDPGLGLRLIYFSYDVKMKEKGDIPEGYSVSREKKERFSLILESASTNQTSMYLCASSPQGAANEKLFFGSGTQLSVL.

This clone was counted between two and nine times. V gene TRBV11-2 combines with J gene TRBJ1-4; tentatively, D is TRBD1 (6 bases). The CDR3 totals 15 residues. The germline V gene has CDR1 SGHAT and CDR2 FQNNGV. V lost 5 bases and J 2 bases, leaving 12 bases between the germline ends. The DNA for the CDR3 is TGTGCCAGCAGCCTACAGGGACCCACTAATGAAAAACTGTTTTTT. Protein: CASSLQGPTNEKLFF.

In its sample, this clone was seen a few times. This chain connects TRBV6-5 to TRBJ2-7; TRBD1 aligns across 7 bases. Germline V gene data show CDR1 as MNHEY and CDR2 as SVGAGI. The J segment lost 2 bases and the V segment lost 6 bases, leaving 7 bases of the junction unmatched. The CDR3 contains 14 residues. The CDR3 sequence is CASRTGLGAYEQYF. The CDR3 region has the DNA TGTGCCAGCAGGACAGGGCTAGGAGCCTACGAGCAGTACTTC.

This clone was seen a handful of times. The rearrangement links TRBV7-9 to TRBJ2-1, with D possibly TRBD2 on 6 matching bases. Germline V gene data show CDR1 as SEHNR and CDR2 as FQNEAQ (reference sequence). The CDR3 runs 13 residues. Trimming pared 8 bases from V and 10 bases from J, leaving 18 bases between. The DNA of the CDR3 is TGTGCCAGCGGGAAGCCTAGCGACCCGGAGCAGTTCTTC. Translating gives CASGKPSDPEQFF. The full variable domain, its missing parts supplied by reference TRBV7-9 and TRBJ2-1, is DTGVSQNPRHKITKRGQNVTFRCDPISEHNRLYWYRQTLGQGPEFLTYFQNEAQLEKSRLLSDRFSAERPKGSFSTLEIQRTEQGDSAMYLCASGKPSDPEQFFGPGTRLTVL.

The chain is built from TRBV30 and TRBJ2-7, with TRBD1 matching 7 bases. Unmatched junction bases numbered 6, after V lost 2 bases and J lost 2 bases. Germline V gene lookup returns CDR1 GTSNPN and CDR2 SVGIG (reference sequence). The CDR3 runs 14 residues. CDR3 region: CAWSPLDRAYEQYV. The CDR3 DNA sequence: TGTGCCTGGAGTCCCCTAGACAGGGCCTACGAGCAGTACGTC.

The chain combines TRBV7-3 with TRBJ2-5; a possible D gene is TRBD1 (5 bases). CDR1 and CDR2 from the germline V gene are SGHTA and FQGTGA. This CDR3 is 15 amino acids long. V lost 4 bases and J lost 5, with 17 bases in between. CDR3 amino acids: CASSSENRGRETQYF. The CDR3 bases are TGTGCCAGCAGCTCAGAGAATAGGGGTCGGGAGACCCAGTACTTC. The full variable domain, with the rest looked up from reference TRBV7-3 and TRBJ2-5, is GAGVSQTPSNKVTEKGKYVELRCDPISGHTALYWYRQSLGQGPEFLIYFQGTGAADDSGLPNDRFFAVRPEGSVSTLKIQRTERGDSAVYLCASSSENRGRETQYFGPGTRLLVL.

The sample holds many counts of this clone. V is TRBV10-2 and J is TRBJ2-7; 7 positions agree with TRBD1. The CDR3 covers 12 residues. The trim removed 6 bases at V and 3 bases at J, leaving 2 bases unmatched. CDR1 and CDR2 from the germline V gene are WSHSY and SAAADI. The CDR3 region has the DNA TGCGCCAGCAGGGGACAGTACTACGAGCAGTACTTC. This codes for CASRGQYYEQYF.